The 21 T cell receptor beta chains presented below share a single source sample, sequenced in a study of T cell repertoires in cytomegalovirus infection. TCRdb re-called the reads with MiXCR, one entry per CDR3 protein. The repertoire holds approximately 550,000 distinct CDR3 sequences, with 16% as singletons. The sequenced material came from CD8+ T cells from PBMCs. Every receptor here comes from a human donor in good health (CMV status not recorded). Some clones in this sample may be carry-over from other donors' samples.

The V gene is TRBV5-1, the J gene TRBJ2-1; perhaps TRBD2 as D (6 bases). CDR1 and CDR2 from the germline V gene are SGHRS and YFSETQ. The CDR3 runs 13 residues. Between the trimmed V and J ends, which lost 2 bases and 8 bases, there was a span of 11 bases. Here the CDR3 reads CASSFPGVDEQFF. The DNA of the CDR3 is TGCGCCAGCAGCTTTCCGGGGGTCGATGAGCAGTTCTTC.

This clonotype was seen ten or more times. V gene TRBV27 combines with J gene TRBJ1-2; D is possibly TRBD1 (5 bases). CDR1 and CDR2 from the germline V gene are MNHEY and SMNVEV (reference sequence). This CDR3 contains 11 residues. Trimming took off 4 bases at V and 9 bases at J, with 9 bases between the two ends. The CDR3 protein is CASSSGIRYTF. The CDR3 bases are TGTGCCAGCAGTTCAGGGATCCGCTACACCTTC.

The V and J genes are TRBV7-9 and TRBJ1-4; maybe TRBD1 (5 bases). CDR3 length: 15 amino acids. Per germline, CDR1 SEHNR and CDR2 FQNEAQ (reference sequence). V lost 5 bases, J lost 0 bases, and 10 bases lay in between. In DNA form, the CDR3 reads TGTGCCAGCAGCGGGGCAGACTCAACTAATGAAAAACTGTTTTTT. Translating it yields CASSGADSTNEKLFF.

This chain links TRBV29-1 with TRBJ2-3; 9 bases are a match to TRBD2. Germline V gives CDR1 SQVTM, CDR2 ANQGSEA. Trimming at V came to 6 bases and at J to 2 bases, leaving 6 bases not matched to a gene. This CDR3 spans 14 amino acids. The CDR3 here is CSVRLAVVTDTQYF. The CDR3 DNA follows: TGCAGCGTCAGACTAGCGGTAGTCACAGATACGCAGTATTTT.

This clonotype has only one observation. The CDR3 DNA is TGTGCCAGTAGCGAGGGACAGGATCTTCTGGGCTCCCTCCAAGAGACCCAGTACTTC. Translating gives CASSEGQDLLGSLQETQYF. The V and J genes are TRBV19 and TRBJ2-5; 8 bases map to TRBD1. Germline values: CDR1 LNHDA, CDR2 SQIVND (reference sequence). The CDR3 extends over 19 amino acids. The J segment lost 1 base and the V segment lost 6 bases, leaving 19 bases of the junction unmatched. The whole variable domain, remainder taken from reference TRBV19 and TRBJ2-5, is DGGITQSPKYLFRKEGQNVTLSCEQNLNHDAMYWYRQDPGQGLRLIYYSQIVNDFQKGDIAEGYSVSREKKESFPLTVTSAQKNPTAFYLCASSEGQDLLGSLQETQYFGPGTRLLVL.

The chain employs TRBV3-1 and TRBJ2-7, with TRBD2 as a possible D gene (6 bases). Trimming left V 3 bases short and J 0 bases short, with 12 bases between. The length of the CDR3 is 15 residues. CDR1 is LGHDT and CDR2 is YNNKEL in the germline V gene (reference sequence). The CDR3 sequence: CASSHGGPTSYEQYF. In nucleotides, the CDR3 is TGTGCCAGCAGCCACGGGGGTCCTACCTCCTACGAGCAGTACTTC.

This clonotype came up many times. The V and J genes are TRBV6-4 and TRBJ2-2, with 9 positions matching TRBD2. V trimming: 2 bases; J trimming: 5 bases; junction bases outside the gene matches: 0. The CDR3 runs 14 residues. Germline assignment: CDR1 MRHNA and CDR2 SNTAGT. This CDR3 reads CASSDGLATGELFF. The CDR3 DNA is TGTGCCAGCAGTGACGGACTAGCGACCGGGGAGCTGTTTTTT.

This sequence joins TRBV28 and TRBJ1-1, with D unclear. This CDR3 comprises 13 residues. Trimming cost V 7 bases and J 6 bases, with 15 bases left between them. The germline V gene encodes CDR1 MDHEN and CDR2 SYDVKM. This CDR3 reads CASTSRVVSEAFF. The CDR3 nucleotides are TGTGCCAGCACTTCTAGAGTGGTATCTGAAGCTTTCTTT.

This clonotype was recorded many times. The J gene is TRBJ2-2, the V gene TRBV7-2; 9 nucleotides match TRBD2. The CDR3 runs to 17 residues. Germline lookup yields CDR1 SGHTA and CDR2 FQGNSA. V shed 6 bases, J shed 0 bases, and the junction held 8 bases outside the gene matches. CDR3 DNA: TGTGCCAGCAGTTTGAGGACTAGCGTTTCGAACACCGGGGAGCTGTTTTTT. Amino acids: CASSLRTSVSNTGELFF.

V gene TRBV5-1 combines with J gene TRBJ2-1; D is possibly TRBD1 or TRBD2 (7 bases each). The germline gives CDR1 SGHRS, CDR2 YFSETQ. The CDR3 consists of 15 residues. Trimming pared 4 bases from V and 10 bases from J, leaving 21 bases between. The CDR3 DNA sequence: TGCGCCAGCAGCCCAAGGGGGGGACAGCGAGGAGAGCAGTTCTTC. Its protein is CASSPRGGQRGEQFF.

This clonotype was found many times. V is TRBV7-3 and J is TRBJ1-1; D not certain. The ends were cut back, 0 bases at V and 1 base at J, with 9 bases in the middle. This CDR3 is 15 amino acids long. Germline V lookup: CDR1 SGHTA, CDR2 FQGTGA. The CDR3 DNA reads TGTGCCAGCAGCTTAACGTCAGTCCAGAACACTGAAGCTTTCTTT. It encodes CASSLTSVQNTEAFF.

The CDR3 here is CASSSLENEQYF. The CDR3 region has the DNA TGTGCCAGCAGCTCCCTCGAGAACGAGCAGTACTTC. This chain links TRBV5-5 with TRBJ2-7, with unresolved D. V lost 3 bases to trimming and J lost 5 bases, with 9 bases between them. Germline V gives CDR1 SGHKS, CDR2 YYEKEE (reference sequence). The length of the CDR3 is 12 residues. Full variable domain (outside the CDR3, taken from reference TRBV5-5 and TRBJ2-7): DAGVTQSPTHLIKTRGQQVTLRCSPISGHKSVSWYQQVLGQGPQFIFQYYEKEERGRGNFPDRFSARQFPNYSSELNVNALLLGDSALYLCASSSLENEQYFGPGTRLTVT.

As concerns this clonotype: A read error may be the cause here, since a much bigger clone is one base away. The V call is TRBV12-3 or TRBV12-4, the J call TRBJ2-3; TRBD1 or TRBD2 may be the D gene (5 bases each). Trimming left V 11 bases short and J 2 bases short, with 14 bases between. The CDR3 is 13 residues long. The chain's CDR3 is CAGRDGFTDTQYF. CDR3 nucleotides: TGTGCCGGCCGGGACGGATTCACAGATACGCAGTATTTT.

This chain connects TRBV9 to TRBJ2-1; 9 bases line up with TRBD2. J was trimmed by 7 bases and V by 0 bases; bases with no gene match: 8. This CDR3 has 16 residues. From germline, CDR1 is SGDLS and CDR2 YYNGEE. CDR3 residues: CASSVVGAGGRNEQFF. The DNA for the CDR3 is TGTGCCAGCAGCGTAGTTGGGGCGGGGGGGCGTAATGAGCAGTTCTTC.

The CDR3 DNA is TGTGCCAGCAGCCAAGACGTGACAGGGGGCAAAAAACTGTTTTTT. Its translation is CASSQDVTGGKKLFF. The chain is built from TRBV4-2 and TRBJ1-4; 10 bases line up with TRBD1. The V gene end was trimmed by 0 bases and the J gene end by 9 bases; junction bases not matched to a gene: 4. The CDR3 spans 15 residues. The germline gives CDR1 LGHNA, CDR2 YNFKEQ.

This clonotype came up many times. This rearrangement joins TRBV28 to TRBJ1-5, with D unclear. V was cut by 2 bases and J by 0 bases, with 11 bases left in between. CDR1 is MDHEN, CDR2 SYDVKM, per germline. The CDR3 is 16 amino acids. The CDR3 is CASSLGRRYSNQPQHF. The CDR3 nucleotides are TGTGCCAGCAGTTTAGGGAGGCGATATAGCAATCAGCCCCAGCATTTT. The whole variable domain, filled in from reference TRBV28 and TRBJ1-5, reads DVKVTQSSRYLVKRTGEKVFLECVQDMDHENMFWYRQDPGLGLRLIYFSYDVKMKEKGDIPEGYSVSREKKERFSLILESASTNQTSMYLCASSLGRRYSNQPQHFGDGTRLSIL.

This clonotype appeared many times. The gene calls are TRBV7-9 and TRBJ2-6, with no clear D. V dropped 3 bases and J dropped 1 base, with 4 bases sitting between them. CDR3 length: 14 amino acids. The germline gives CDR1 SEHNR, CDR2 FQNEAQ (reference sequence). DNA for the CDR3: TGTGCCAGCAGCTTGACGTCTGGGGCCAACGTCCTGACTTTC. It encodes CASSLTSGANVLTF.

This clonotype showed up many times. V and J are TRBV4-1 and TRBJ2-2, with 7 bases fitting TRBD2. Germline values: CDR1 MGHRA, CDR2 YSYEKL. The CDR3 has 17 residues. V was pared by 4 bases and J by 0 bases, with 8 bases of the junction left unmatched. The CDR3 loop reads CASSLEGLAANTGELFF. CDR3 DNA sequence: TGCGCCAGCAGCCTGGAGGGCCTAGCGGCGAACACCGGGGAGCTGTTTTTT.

The V gene is TRBV12-3 or TRBV12-4, the J gene TRBJ1-2, with 9 bases identical to TRBD1. The CDR3 extends over 16 amino acids. The trim removed 3 bases at V and 3 bases at J, leaving 8 bases unmatched. CDR3 DNA: TGTGCCAGCAGTTTTGACCCGGGACAGGGACACTATGGCTACACCTTC. Translated: CASSFDPGQGHYGYTF.

This clonotype has a count of ten or more. V is TRBV7-9 and J is TRBJ2-1; 7 bases align to TRBD2. CDR1 SEHNR and CDR2 FQNEAQ come from the germline V gene (reference sequence). Trimming at V came to 1 base and at J to 1 base, leaving 4 bases not matched to a gene. The CDR3 extends over 16 amino acids. The CDR3: CASSLESGGSYNEQFF. CDR3 nucleotides: TGTGCCAGCAGCTTAGAGTCGGGAGGTTCCTACAATGAGCAGTTCTTC.

This clonotype was observed a few times. The rearrangement links TRBV28 to TRBJ1-4; D is uncertain. Per germline, CDR1 MDHEN and CDR2 SYDVKM. Trimming left V 4 bases short and J 2 bases short, with 8 bases between. The CDR3 is 14 residues long. The DNA of the CDR3 is TGTGCCAGCAGTTCGGCAGACACTAATGAAAAACTGTTTTTT. This encodes CASSSADTNEKLFF.